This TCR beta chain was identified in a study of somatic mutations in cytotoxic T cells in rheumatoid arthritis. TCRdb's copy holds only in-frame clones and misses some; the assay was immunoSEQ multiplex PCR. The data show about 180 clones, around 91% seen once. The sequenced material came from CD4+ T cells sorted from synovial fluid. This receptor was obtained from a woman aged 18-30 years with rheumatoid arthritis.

DNA of the CDR3: TGTGCCAGTAGAGAAGCGGGCCGCACTGAAGCTTTCTTT. Its protein product is CASREAGRTEAFF. The chain recombines TRBV19 with TRBJ1-1; D not resolved. Germline V gives CDR1 LNHDA, CDR2 SQIVND (reference sequence). Trimming stripped 6 bases from V and 4 bases from J, with 12 bases between. CDR3 length: 13 residues.